This T cell receptor (beta chain) derives from a study of cytomegalovirus exposure and HLA in healthy donors. Germline V lookup: CDR1 MNHNS, CDR2 SASEGT. The V and J ends lost 2 bases and 5 bases respectively, with 9 bases between them. The CDR3 covers 13 residues. PCR primers comprised 60 Vbeta and 13 Jbeta primers. Here immunoSEQ multiplex PCR was the method, and the copy in TCRdb shows in-frame clones only, minus some. Among a few hundred thousand clones listed, over 60% were seen once. This clone was seen a handful of times. The clonotype comes from a man aged 35 to 55 in good health and CMV-seronegative. This chain uses TRBV6-1 with TRBJ1-1; D gene unclear. The sample was PBMCs. Here the CDR3 DNA reads TGTGCCAGCAGTGAAACTGCTTTAACTGAAGCTTTCTTT. It is translated as CASSETALTEAFF.